The 5 T cell receptor beta chains in this list originate from one sample, sequenced in a study of early T cells in non-severe SARS-CoV-2 infection. From the 5' RACE reads, TCRdb called clonotypes with MiXCR, one entry per CDR3 protein. The sample lists some 45,000 distinct CDR3 sequences; about 4% were seen once. The sample comprised whole blood. All receptors come from an adult who was a healthcare worker with PCR-confirmed SARS-CoV-2 infection or an uninfected control (not recorded which).

This clonotype was detected many times. V is TRBV12-3 or TRBV12-4 and J is TRBJ1-5, with D possibly being TRBD1 (5 bases). Trimming cost V 5 bases and J 4 bases, with 12 bases left between them. The CDR3 covers 14 residues. The CDR3 DNA follows: TGTGCCAGCAGTCCTGAGGGGCAGAATCAGCCCCAGCATTTT. Amino acids: CASSPEGQNQPQHF.

This clonotype was recorded many times. The chain has TRBV7-2 and TRBJ1-1; the D is unclear. V lost 2 bases to trimming and J lost 1 base, with 11 bases between them. This CDR3 spans 15 amino acids. Germline lookup yields CDR1 SGHTA and CDR2 FQGNSA. CDR3 in amino acids: CASSLSPRQNTEAFF. CDR3 coding DNA: TGTGCCAGCAGCTTATCCCCCCGACAGAACACTGAAGCTTTCTTT.

V and J are TRBV5-1 and TRBJ2-1, with 9 bases that match TRBD2. The germline V gene encodes CDR1 SGHRS and CDR2 YFSETQ. V lost 3 bases, J lost 0 bases, and 7 bases stayed unmatched. CDR3 size: 17 residues. The CDR3 DNA reads as TGCGCCAGCAGCTGGGCTAGCGGGAAAAGCTCCTACAATGAGCAGTTCTTC. This encodes CASSWASGKSSYNEQFF.

The sample holds many counts of this clonotype. This sequence joins TRBV7-8 and TRBJ2-3; TRBD2 matches 7 bases. This CDR3 region has 17 residues. Germline-derived CDR1 and CDR2 are SGHVS and FQNEAQ. Unmatched junction bases numbered 14, after V lost 5 bases and J lost 3 bases. CDR3: CASSLRGGLQETDTQYF. For the CDR3, the DNA is TGTGCCAGCAGCCTAAGGGGAGGGCTGCAAGAAACAGATACGCAGTATTTT.

In its sample, this clonotype was seen many times. This sequence joins TRBV11-2 and TRBJ1-3; D might be TRBD1 (5 bases). This CDR3 region has 15 residues. V lost 4 bases and J lost 4, with 14 bases in between. Germline V gene sequence: CDR1 SGHAT, CDR2 FQNNGV. CDR3 DNA: TGTGCCAGCAGCTCTAACGGGGGTGTGGGAAACACCATATATTTT. This sequence encodes CASSSNGGVGNTIYF. Full variable domain (missing parts from reference TRBV11-2 and TRBJ1-3): EAGVAQSPRYKIIEKRQSVAFWCNPISGHATLYWYQQILGQGPKLLIQFQNNGVVDDSQLPKDRFSAERLKGVDSTLKIQPAKLEDSAVYLCASSSNGGVGNTIYFGEGSWLTVV.